This entry features one T cell receptor (beta chain) sequence. What it binds is not known. Genomic DNA, the template, was used for profiling of the TCR beta VDJ and CDR3. TCRdb reprocessed the reads with MiXCR, giving one entry per CDR3 protein. The repertoire has about 130,000 distinct CDR3 sequences, around 48% of them found once; the top ten carry about 2.5%. Germline lookup yields CDR1 SNHLY and CDR2 FYNNEI. Trimming took 8 bases from V and 10 from J; bases not matched to a gene: 13. This CDR3 spans 15 amino acids. These data are taken from a study of CD8+CD57+ T cells in acquired aplastic anemia. Study in general: DNA recovered from sorted CD4+ and CD8+ cells had a mean of around 3.2 ug. Where healthy donors were concerned, CD4+ cells averaged about 11 million reads. Study observations and caveats: Significance was not reached for CD8+ Simpson's diversity between patients and controls. The study identified twenty-nine CD8+ CDR3 sequences shared by patients and controls.

Sequencing was carried out using sorted CD4+, CD8+, or CD8+CD57+ T cells (not recorded which) from PBMCs. The sequence was obtained from a human donor in good health, serving as a control. The rearrangement links TRBV2 to TRBJ1-6; 8 bases fit TRBD1. This chain's CDR3 is CASHDGGTGWSPLHF. DNA for the CDR3: TGTGCCAGCCATGATGGAGGGACAGGCTGGTCACCCCTCCACTTT.